A selection of T cell receptor beta chains follows, all from one sample in a study of technical replicates of blood from several donors. Some clones are missing from TCRdb's copy, which holds only in-frame ones; the method was immunoSEQ multiplex PCR. Among tens of thousands of clones listed, 90% to 95% were seen once. Material: T cells isolated from PBMCs. Receptor source: a human donor in good health. The CDR3 runs from the conserved cysteine through the conserved F or W. Rows may omit the clone size; those that give it use once, few, many or a size class.

>TRBJ1-1|.|TRBV7-7
CASGGGDTEAFF
>TRBJ1-5|once|TRBV4-1
CASSQGTGGQPQHF
>TRBJ1-2|once|TRBV28
CASSLGTGWYTF
>TRBJ2-2|.|TRBV5-1
CASSRGLAGVPGELFF
>TRBJ1-2|.|TRBV6-5
CAVSAQGVVRGYTF
>TRBJ2-7|.|TRBV11-3
CASSPKGAPYF
>TRBJ2-1|.|TRBV13
CASRGLASGATYNEQFF
>TRBJ1-5|once|TRBV5-4
CASSLTTGTGINQPQHF
>TRBJ2-2|.|TRBV6-6
CASRVSGGLNTGELFF
>TRBJ1-4|.|TRBV27
CASSWGGVNEKLFF
>TRBJ2-1|once|TRBV9
CASSGRDSRHNEQFF
>TRBJ1-4|.|TRBV7-9
CASSLAGQGRGNEKLFF
>TRBJ1-4|.|TRBV5-1
CASSLAGGDNEKLFF
>TRBJ1-1|once|TRBV7-8
CASSVRDRMNTEAFF
>TRBJ2-5|.|TRBV4-1
CASSHITGEETQYF
>TRBJ1-6|.|TRBV11-3
CASSFTGQGMNSPLHF
>TRBJ1-6|.|TRBV11-2
CASSFRGLGSSPLHF
>TRBJ1-5|.|TRBV28
CASREENQPQHF
>TRBJ2-1|.|TRBV5-1
CASGEGGRFVDEQFF
>TRBJ1-1|.|TRBV27
CASSWDRGSTEAFF
>TRBJ1-1|.|TRBV7-9
CASSLVWPSGTGSTEAFF
>TRBJ1-6|few|TRBV27
CASSLSANSPLHF
>TRBJ1-5|.|TRBV5-1
CASSNGQGQPQHF
>TRBJ2-1|.|TRBV21-1
CASSHPDRADEQFF
>TRBJ1-2|.|TRBV7-8
CASSFRVETNYGYTF
>TRBJ1-1|once|TRBV18
CASSPSYRENTEAFF
>TRBJ2-2|.|TRBV5-1
CASSLAPGGTGELFF
>TRBJ2-1|.|TRBV7-2
CASSLAPVAGGRWVNYNEQFF
>TRBJ1-2|.|TRBV7-3
CASSSSGNRGTNYGYTF
>TRBJ2-1|.|TRBV11-3
CASSIGATVDEQFF
>TRBJ2-7|.|TRBV11-2
CASSWGDSYEQYF
>TRBJ1-6|.|TRBV6-6
CASSYDRDTGSPLHF
>TRBJ1-1|.|TRBV6-1
CASSHPGLNTEAFF
>TRBJ2-3|.|TRBV7-9
CASSSGQGTSTDTQYF
>TRBJ1-1|.|TRBV5-1
CASSLEGVTEAFF
>TRBJ2-5|.|TRBV7-9
CASSPTSLETQYF
>TRBJ2-1|.|TRBV27
CASSLIAGGPVGEQFF
>TRBJ1-3|.|TRBV21-1
CASSGGSGNTIYF
>TRBJ2-3|once|TRBV15
CATSRLYTDTQYF
>TRBJ2-7|.|TRBV5-4
CASSMDRLQYEQYF
>TRBJ2-3|.|TRBV7-2
CASSSVRGSTDTQYF
>TRBJ1-2|few|TRBV28
CASRGTDRSYGYTF
>TRBJ2-2|.|TRBV28
CASSPTSSPGELFF
>TRBJ2-5|.|TRBV15
CATSRTGDIETQYF
>TRBJ2-5|.|TRBV19
CASSILVGQHQETQYF
>TRBJ1-4|.|TRBV7-6
CASSLGGGRNEKLFF
>TRBJ2-7|.|TRBV27
CASSLGRGHYEQYF
>TRBJ2-3|once|TRBV29-1
CSVEGRLVPDTQYF
>TRBJ2-7|.|TRBV7-6
CASSFGQGSYEQYF
>TRBJ2-2|few|TRBV28
CASSLIPRGSTGELFF